This T cell receptor (beta chain) comes out of a study of T cell repertoires in cytomegalovirus infection. Study overall: Based on public TCR beta signatures, there were indications of CMV infection and of a matching HLA type. Study-wide points: HLA-C-restricted CMV clonotypes gave the most frequent clonotype in two of eight donors. The cumulative frequency of public TCR beta families distinguished individuals who carried CMV together with the relevant HLA.

The CDR3 runs to 11 residues. Trimming stripped 5 bases from V and 7 bases from J, with 9 bases between. Germline V gene data show CDR1 as SQVTM and CDR2 as ANQGSEA. About this clonotype: What it binds is not known.

TCRdb reprocessed the reads via MiXCR and lists one record per CDR3 protein. The table lists some 600,000 distinct CDR3 sequences, 20% to 25% of them singletons, with less than 10% in the top ten. Sequencing was carried out using CD8+ T cells from PBMCs. The source is a human donor in good health (CMV status not recorded). Some clones in this sample may be carry-over from other donors' samples. The chain couples TRBV29-1 to TRBJ2-1; weak D call: TRBD1 (6 bases). In DNA, the CDR3 is TGCAGCGTTCCGAGGGGGAATGAGCAGTTCTTC. Translation: CSVPRGNEQFF.